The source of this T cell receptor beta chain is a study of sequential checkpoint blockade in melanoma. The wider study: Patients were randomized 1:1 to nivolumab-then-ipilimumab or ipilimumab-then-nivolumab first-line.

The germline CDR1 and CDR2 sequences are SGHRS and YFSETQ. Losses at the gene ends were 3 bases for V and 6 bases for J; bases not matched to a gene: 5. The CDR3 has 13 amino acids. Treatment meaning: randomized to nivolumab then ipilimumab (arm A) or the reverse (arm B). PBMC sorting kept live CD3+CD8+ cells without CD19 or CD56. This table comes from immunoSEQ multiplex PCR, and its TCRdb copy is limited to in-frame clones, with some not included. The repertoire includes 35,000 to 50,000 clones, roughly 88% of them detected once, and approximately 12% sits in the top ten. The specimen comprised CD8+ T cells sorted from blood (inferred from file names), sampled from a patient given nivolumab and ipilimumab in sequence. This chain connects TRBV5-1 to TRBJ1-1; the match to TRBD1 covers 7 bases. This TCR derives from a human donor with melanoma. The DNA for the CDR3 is TGCGCCAGCAGCTGGACAGGCGGCGCTGAAGCTTTCTTT. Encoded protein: CASSWTGGAEAFF.